These 8 T cell receptor beta chains came from one sample sequenced in a study of blood T cell repertoires in COVID-19. Data came from immunoSEQ multiplex PCR; TCRdb stores just in-frame clones and leaves some out. This repertoire shows about 270,000 clones, 88% found once; its top ten account for approximately 4%. Sequencing was done on a sample of peripheral blood. The origin of the receptors is a man in his 60s who had recovered from COVID-19.

This clone is a singleton in its sample. V usage is TRBV6-5 and J usage is TRBJ2-3; 13 positions match TRBD2. From germline, CDR1 is MNHEY and CDR2 SVGAGI. V shed 6 bases and J 2 bases; nucleotides not matched to a gene: 2. This CDR3 is 15 amino acids long. The CDR3 DNA follows: TGTGCCAGCAGGGGGACTAGCGGGGCCACAGATACGCAGTATTTT. It translates to CASRGTSGATDTQYF.

Here the CDR3 DNA reads TGTGCCAGCACCTCGACGGGGGTCTACAATGAGCAGTTCTTC. Amino acid sequence: CASTSTGVYNEQFF. V usage is TRBV27 and J usage is TRBJ2-1; D perhaps matches TRBD2 (6 bases). V dropped 7 bases and J dropped 3 bases, with 13 bases sitting between them. CDR3 length equals 14 residues. Germline CDR1 and CDR2: MNHEY and SMNVEV (reference sequence).

J is TRBJ2-3 and V is TRBV7-6, with 12 positions matching TRBD2. The CDR3 contains 18 residues. Germline CDR1 is SGHVS and CDR2 is FNYEAQ. V lost 1 base, J lost 1 base, and 6 bases stayed unmatched. CDR3 region: CASSLDLAGGIRTDTQYF. DNA of the CDR3: TGTGCCAGCAGCTTAGACCTAGCGGGGGGGATTCGCACAGATACGCAGTATTTT.

The chain is built from TRBV2 and TRBJ2-5; 8 nucleotides line up with TRBD2. The J segment lost 9 bases and the V segment lost 2 bases, leaving 5 bases of the junction unmatched. Germline values: CDR1 SNHLY, CDR2 FYNNEI. The CDR3 contains 13 residues. The CDR3 nucleotides are TGTGCCAGCAGTGAAAGCGGGGGTGAGGCCCAGTACTTC. It translates to CASSESGGEAQYF.

This clone was seen a few times. The V gene is TRBV11-2, the J gene TRBJ2-7; TRBD2 matches at 8 bases. With V trimmed by 5 bases and J by 4 bases, 10 bases remained unmatched. Germline CDR1 and CDR2: SGHAT and FQNNGV. This CDR3 region has 15 residues. CDR3 residues: CASSPPGGAYYEQYF. The CDR3 bases are TGTGCCAGCAGCCCCCCGGGGGGGGCATATTACGAGCAGTACTTC. Filled out from reference TRBV11-2 and TRBJ2-7, the complete variable domain reads EAGVAQSPRYKIIEKRQSVAFWCNPISGHATLYWYQQILGQGPKLLIQFQNNGVVDDSQLPKDRFSAERLKGVDSTLKIQPAKLEDSAVYLCASSPPGGAYYEQYFGPGTRLTVT.

V gene TRBV5-1 combines with J gene TRBJ2-5, with TRBD2 matching 15 bases. Germline V gene lookup returns CDR1 SGHRS and CDR2 YFSETQ. This CDR3 is built from 22 residues. V dropped 3 bases and J dropped 6; count of bases not matched to a gene: 24. CDR3 DNA: TGCGCCAGCAGCTCACCGGGACAGGTCCGGACTAGCGGGGGGGACCTCCGAAAGACCCAGTACTTC. Translation: CASSSPGQVRTSGGDLRKTQYF. Complete variable domain (other parts from reference TRBV5-1 and TRBJ2-5): KAGVTQTPRYLIKTRGQQVTLSCSPISGHRSVSWYQQTPGQGLQFLFEYFSETQRNKGNFPGRFSGRQFSNSRSEMNVSTLELGDSALYLCASSSPGQVRTSGGDLRKTQYFGPGTRLLVL.

This clone was counted a single time. This rearrangement joins TRBV5-5 to TRBJ1-1, with D hard to call. Germline CDR1 reads SGHKS; CDR2 reads YYEKEE (reference sequence). V lost 0 bases to trimming and J lost 7 bases, with 7 bases between them. The CDR3 is 12 residues long. This chain's CDR3 is CASSLVGGEAFF. CDR3 nucleotide sequence: TGTGCCAGCAGCTTGGTTGGCGGTGAAGCTTTCTTT.

V and J are TRBV10-1 and TRBJ1-2; D is undetermined. This CDR3 region has 13 residues. From germline, CDR1 is WNHNN and CDR2 SYGVQD (reference sequence). The V gene lost 10 bases and the J gene lost 4 bases, with 16 bases spanning the gap. The CDR3 reads CATPTKLSYGYTF. The CDR3 bases are TGCGCCACCCCGACGAAACTATCCTATGGCTACACCTTC.